This TCR beta chain stems from a study of blood T cell repertoires in COVID-19. The CDR3 runs 16 residues. Germline values: CDR1 SGHKS, CDR2 YYEKEE (reference sequence). Unmatched junction bases numbered 11, after V lost 3 bases and J lost 8 bases. The assay was immunoSEQ multiplex PCR, and TCRdb's table has in-frame clones only and misses some. The sample lists approximately 410,000 clones; roughly 89% were seen once. The V gene is TRBV5-5, the J gene TRBJ1-4; 9 bases are a match to TRBD1. This clonotype originated in a woman aged 25 to 39 with active or convalescent COVID-19. Sequences were obtained from peripheral blood. CDR3 DNA: TGTGCCAGCAGCTCCCCATTGGACAGGGGAGGAGAAAAACTGTTTTTT. Translation: CASSSPLDRGGEKLFF.